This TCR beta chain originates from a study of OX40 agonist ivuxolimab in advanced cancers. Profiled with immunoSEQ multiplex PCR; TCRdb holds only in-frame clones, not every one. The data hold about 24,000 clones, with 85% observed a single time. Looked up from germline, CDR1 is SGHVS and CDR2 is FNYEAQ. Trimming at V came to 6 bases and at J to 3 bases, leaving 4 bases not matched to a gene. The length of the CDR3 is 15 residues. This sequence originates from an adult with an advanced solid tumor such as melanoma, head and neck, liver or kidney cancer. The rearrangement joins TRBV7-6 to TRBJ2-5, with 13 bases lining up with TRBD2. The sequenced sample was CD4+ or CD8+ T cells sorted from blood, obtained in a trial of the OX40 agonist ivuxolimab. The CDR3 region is CASRAGTSGKETQYF. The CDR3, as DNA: TGTGCCAGCAGGGCCGGGACTAGCGGGAAAGAGACCCAGTACTTC.